Sequencing of this T cell receptor beta chain was carried out in a study of monozygotic twins with inflammatory bowel disease. Whole-study findings and limits: Healthy twins showed more clonotype sharing with others than IBD patients, especially patients with disease activity. Support for any single strong IBD-associated signal or clonotype was not found. Differing T cell subtypes remained indistinguishable.

TCRalpha along with TCRbeta cDNA was subjected to two nested PCRs lasting about 15 and 9 cycles. TCRdb re-called the 5' RACE reads; every CDR3 protein appears as one record, without DNA. The sample is made up of approximately 400,000 distinct CDR3 sequences, and the top ten hold more than 2% of it. In regard to this clonotype: The antigen is unknown.

This TCR derives from a human donor with ulcerative colitis or Crohn's disease, or a healthy co-twin of an affected twin (not recorded which). Sequencing was carried out using blood.

The CDR3 is CASSRTRGQETQYF. The chain links TRBV19 to TRBJ2-5; the TRBD2 assignment by TCRdb is unverifiable without DNA. Germline V gene lookup returns CDR1 LNHDA and CDR2 SQIVND (reference sequence). This CDR3 is 14 amino acids long.